This T cell receptor beta chain was obtained from a study of blood T cell repertoires in COVID-19. This CDR3 contains 12 residues. V was trimmed by 8 bases and J by 2 bases, leaving 9 bases between them. Germline CDR1 reads SQVTM; CDR2 reads ANQGSEA. The sample holds a few counts of this clone. Authors' methods: Reference gene primer amplification in the assay estimated nucleated cell counts. Here immunoSEQ multiplex PCR was the method, and the copy in TCRdb shows in-frame clones only, minus some. That table supplies the V and J calls and clone size; D and trimming were determined from the DNA. Altogether about 100,000 clones are present, approximately 88% being singletons, with the ten largest covering less than 7.5%.

This sequence was found in a woman aged 60-70 years with acute or convalescent COVID-19. The gene calls are TRBV29-1 and TRBJ2-2; D remains ambiguous. The sequenced material came from peripheral blood. In nucleotides, the CDR3 is TGCAGCTTCGGAGTTAACACCGGGGAGCTGTTTTTT. This translates into CSFGVNTGELFF.